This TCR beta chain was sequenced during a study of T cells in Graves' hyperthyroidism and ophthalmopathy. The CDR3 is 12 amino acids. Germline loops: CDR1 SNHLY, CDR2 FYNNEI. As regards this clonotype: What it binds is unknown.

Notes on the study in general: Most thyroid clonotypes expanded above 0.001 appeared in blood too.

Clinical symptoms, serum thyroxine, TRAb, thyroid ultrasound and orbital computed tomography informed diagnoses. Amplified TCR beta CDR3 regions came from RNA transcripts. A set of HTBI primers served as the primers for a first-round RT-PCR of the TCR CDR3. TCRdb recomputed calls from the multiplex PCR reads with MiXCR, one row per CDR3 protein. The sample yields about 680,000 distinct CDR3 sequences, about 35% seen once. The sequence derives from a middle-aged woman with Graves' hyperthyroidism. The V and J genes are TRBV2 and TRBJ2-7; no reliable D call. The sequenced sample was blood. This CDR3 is CARSGSEIEQYF. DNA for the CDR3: TGTGCTAGATCGGGTTCGGAGATCGAGCAGTACTTC.